This T cell receptor (beta chain) was identified during a study of shared clonotypes between healthy human individuals. Overall study: Aged 18 to 49, the donors were a couple of women and a few men.

The J segment lost 6 bases and the V segment lost 3 bases, leaving 8 bases of the junction unmatched. The CDR3 extends over 16 amino acids. CDR1 and CDR2 (germline): KGHSH, LQKENI. Concerning this clone: Its target is not known.

Study outcomes and limitations: Sharing across four donors was highest in naive CD4 (roughly 5%) and lowest in memory CD8 (about 0.4%).

Measured with immunoSEQ multiplex PCR; TCRdb has only the in-frame clones, and not every one. The sample has over a million clones, 95% to 97% seen once. Material: naive CD4+ T cells sorted from blood. Subset defined: CD45RA+ positively selected. The rearrangement uses TRBV18 and TRBJ2-1, with 10 nucleotides matching TRBD2. The TCR sequence derives from a man younger than 45 in good health. The DNA of the CDR3 is TGTGCCAGCTCACCGTCCGGGGCTAGCGGGAGCAATGAGCAGTTCTTC. This translates into CASSPSGASGSNEQFF. Filled out from reference TRBV18 and TRBJ2-1, the complete variable domain reads NAGVMQNPRHLVRRRGQEARLRCSPMKGHSHVYWYRQLPEEGLKFMVYLQKENIIDESGMPKERFSAEFPKEGPSILRIQQVVRGDSAAYFCASSPSGASGSNEQFFGPGTRLTVL.